This is a list of T cell receptor beta chains from one sample in a study of identical twins. A single record per CDR3 protein comes from TCRdb applying MiXCR to the 5' RACE reads. Found here are approximately 500,000 distinct CDR3 sequences, approximately 24% of them singletons; the top ten hold about 2.7%. This sample also appeared in a second study, on T cells expressing NK-cell markers.

The source material was CD4+ T cells sorted from blood. The receptors were gathered from a woman aged 18 to 35 in good health. Each CDR3 is given with its conserved first and last residue. D genes are given only for firm matches. Clone size is shown for a subset of rows, as once, few, many or a class of expanded clone.

TGCAGTGCCACCAGGAGGGGGAGAGCGCAGTATTTT	CSATRRGRAQYF	TRBV20-1	TRBJ2-3	NA	NA	12
TGTGCCAGCAGTGAATGGGGGGCGGGTGAGGACGAGCAGTACTTC	CASSEWGAGEDEQYF	TRBV25-1	TRBJ2-7	NA	NA	15
TGTGCCAGCAGTACCGGGGCCACCCCCTACAATGAGCAGTTCTTC	CASSTGATPYNEQFF	TRBV6-1	TRBJ2-1	once	NA	15
TGTGCCAGCAGCTTATTGGGAAACAATGAGCAGTTCTTC	CASSLLGNNEQFF	TRBV7-3	TRBJ2-1	few	NA	13
TGTGCCAGCAGCTTGGTATCTAGCGGGAGACTTAACAATGAGCAGTTCTTC	CASSLVSSGRLNNEQFF	TRBV5-5	TRBJ2-1	NA	TRBD2	17
TGCGCCAGCAGCTTGGCCCAATTGGGCGGGGAGCTGTTTTTT	CASSLAQLGGELFF	TRBV5-1	TRBJ2-2	few	NA	14
TGCAGTGGAGCCGGACAGGGGTCCTACGAGCAGTACTTC	CSGAGQGSYEQYF	TRBV20-1	TRBJ2-7	few	TRBD1	13
TGTGCCAGCAGCCCGTCCCATTATTACGGGTCTTCCTCGTTCTTC	CASSPSHYYGSSSFF	TRBV11-2	TRBJ2-1	few	NA	15
TGCGCCAGCAGCGGAACAGGGCCCGGTGGCTACACCTTC	CASSGTGPGGYTF	TRBV5-1	TRBJ1-2	NA	NA	13
TGTGCCAGCAGTCAGCCGGGACAGGGAACAGATACGCAGTATTTT	CASSQPGQGTDTQYF	TRBV12-3/TRBV12-4	TRBJ2-3	many	TRBD1	15
TGTGCCAGCAGTGGAAGAGTGGGCGGGACACTAGACACCGGGGAGCTGTTTTTT	CASSGRVGGTLDTGELFF	TRBV6-2/TRBV6-3	TRBJ2-2	NA	NA	18
TGTGCCAGCAGTTACTTGGGGTCAGGCAATCAGCCCCAGCATTTT	CASSYLGSGNQPQHF	TRBV6-5	TRBJ1-5	NA	NA	15
TGTGCCAGCAGCCCGAGGACTAGCTTAGGGGAGACCCAGTACTTC	CASSPRTSLGETQYF	TRBV12-3/TRBV12-4	TRBJ2-5	few	TRBD2	15
TGTGCCAGCAGTTTGGGGCTGACGCTCTATGGCTACACCTTC	CASSLGLTLYGYTF	TRBV12-3/TRBV12-4	TRBJ1-2	NA	NA	14
TGTGCCAGCAGCGGAACCTTGGGGCCTCTCTCTGGGGCCAACGTCCTGACTTTC	CASSGTLGPLSGANVLTF	TRBV6-1	TRBJ2-6	few	NA	18
TGCGCCACCGCTTCTGGGACAGTTAACACCGGGGAGCTGTTTTTT	CATASGTVNTGELFF	TRBV5-1	TRBJ2-2	NA	TRBD1	15
TGCAGTGCTAGGGGGTCGGGACTAGCGGGAGGTGTAGAGCAGTTCTTC	CSARGSGLAGGVEQFF	TRBV20-1	TRBJ2-1	NA	TRBD2	16
TGTGCCAGCAGCTTAGAAGCCTGGGGCTACAATGAGCAGTTCTTC	CASSLEAWGYNEQFF	TRBV11-2	TRBJ2-1	NA	NA	15
TGTGCCAGCAGTGCGACAGGGGGTCTTACTGAAGCTTTCTTT	CASSATGGLTEAFF	TRBV12-3/TRBV12-4	TRBJ1-1	NA	TRBD1	14
TGTGCCAGCAGACAGACCTTCTATGGCTACACCTTC	CASRQTFYGYTF	TRBV6-2/TRBV6-3	TRBJ1-2	NA	NA	12
TGTGCCAGCAGTTATGGGGGGGGAGGCTACGAGCAGTACTTC	CASSYGGGGYEQYF	TRBV12-3/TRBV12-4	TRBJ2-7	few	TRBD2	14
TGCGCCAGCAGCCATCGTACTAGCGGGGACTACTACGAGCAGTACTTC	CASSHRTSGDYYEQYF	TRBV4-1	TRBJ2-7	NA	TRBD2	16
TGTGCCAGCAGCTTAGCCGCCGGATTTACTCAACTGGATGAGCAGTTCTTC	CASSLAAGFTQLDEQFF	TRBV7-8	TRBJ2-1	few	NA	17
TGTGCCATCGGCGGGGGGACTAGCGGAATCAATGAGCAGTTCTTC	CAIGGGTSGINEQFF	TRBV10-3	TRBJ2-1	few	TRBD2	15
TGCAGTGCTAGGGGCGGGGGTCTCGGAAACACCATATATTTT	CSARGGGLGNTIYF	TRBV20-1	TRBJ1-3	few	NA	14
TGTGCCACCGGGTCCCCGTACAATGAGCAGTTCTTC	CATGSPYNEQFF	TRBV24-1	TRBJ2-1	few	NA	12
TGTGCCAGCAGCGTAGTGGGCGGGGGGTCAGAATTGCAGTTCTTC	CASSVVGGGSELQFF	TRBV9	TRBJ2-1	NA	TRBD2	15
TGTGCCAGCTCACCAGAAGGGAACTATGGCTACACCTTC	CASSPEGNYGYTF	TRBV18	TRBJ1-2	many	NA	13
TGTGCCAGCAGCGCCCTCGGGGTCGGGGAGCTGTTTTTT	CASSALGVGELFF	TRBV9	TRBJ2-2	few	NA	13
TGTGCCAGCAGTTACTACGCGGTAAACTACGAGCAGTACTTC	CASSYYAVNYEQYF	TRBV6-2/TRBV6-3	TRBJ2-7	NA	NA	14
TGTGCCAGCAGCGCAGGACTAGCGGGAGATGGGGCCAACGTCCTGACTTTC	CASSAGLAGDGANVLTF	TRBV9	TRBJ2-6	many	TRBD2	17
TGTGCCAGCAGCCTAGGGAGGACTAGCGGGAGGTCTGAGACCCAGTACTTC	CASSLGRTSGRSETQYF	TRBV7-2	TRBJ2-5	NA	TRBD2	17
TGTGCCAGCAGCCAGGACAGGGGCCCGACCTACGAGCAGTACTTC	CASSQDRGPTYEQYF	TRBV4-2	TRBJ2-7	NA	TRBD1	15
TGTGCCAGTACCCCCGGGGCATCCTACGAGCAGTACTTC	CASTPGASYEQYF	TRBV19	TRBJ2-7	NA	NA	13
TGTGCCAGTAAACCCAGGAAACCTTTTGACACTGAAGCTTTCTTT	CASKPRKPFDTEAFF	TRBV19	TRBJ1-1	NA	NA	15
TGTGCCAGCGGGGGGGAGACCTCTCTGGACTACGAGCAGTACTTC	CASGGETSLDYEQYF	TRBV2	TRBJ2-7	NA	TRBD2	15
TGCGCCAGCAGCCAAGTCAATATCGGGAGTTATTACGAGCAGTACTTC	CASSQVNIGSYYEQYF	TRBV4-1	TRBJ2-7	NA	NA	16
TGTGCCAGCAGCCTAGGGGGGTTCGGTGAGCAGTTCTTC	CASSLGGFGEQFF	TRBV11-3	TRBJ2-1	NA	NA	13
TGTGCCACCGGGAACTACGGCTGGGCGAACACTGAAGCTTTCTTT	CATGNYGWANTEAFF	TRBV24-1	TRBJ1-1	NA	NA	15
TGCAGTGCTAGTAGTGCGAGGGGGCCTAGTATGGATTTT	CSASSARGPSMDF	TRBV20-1	TRBJ2-3	few	TRBD1	13
TGTGCCAGCAGTTTAGGCCGGGAGGGCCCCTACAATGAGCAGTTCTTC	CASSLGREGPYNEQFF	TRBV12-3/TRBV12-4	TRBJ2-1	few	TRBD2	16
TGCAGTGCTCCCGGGACTAGTCAAGCAGATACGCAGTATTTT	CSAPGTSQADTQYF	TRBV20-1	TRBJ2-3	NA	TRBD2	14
TGTGCCAGCAGTTGGGCTACGTACGAGCAGTACTTC	CASSWATYEQYF	TRBV6-2/TRBV6-3	TRBJ2-7	few	NA	12
TGTGCCATCAGCCCGGGACTAGCGAACAATGAGCAGTTCTTC	CAISPGLANNEQFF	TRBV10-3	TRBJ2-1	few	TRBD2	14
TGTGCCAGCAGCCCGATCAGGGCTAGCGGGGGACAGCAGTTCTTC	CASSPIRASGGQQFF	TRBV11-2	TRBJ2-1	NA	TRBD2	15
TGCAGTGCTAGAGATCAGGGTTCCTATGGCTACACCTTC	CSARDQGSYGYTF	TRBV20-1	TRBJ1-2	many	NA	13
TGTGCCAGCAGTTTCGGGGATAGGTACGAGCAGTACTTC	CASSFGDRYEQYF	TRBV12-3/TRBV12-4	TRBJ2-7	NA	NA	13
TGCGCCAGCAGCTTGGAAGGCGAGGTCCTCACCTTC	CASSLEGEVLTF	TRBV5-1	TRBJ1-2	NA	NA	12
TGTGCCAGCAGTAGGGACAGGGAGCGAAGCGAGCAGTACTTC	CASSRDRERSEQYF	TRBV6-1	TRBJ2-7	few	TRBD1	14
TGTGCCAGCAGCTTAGAAAGCGGCTCCTACAATGAGCAGTTCTTC	CASSLESGSYNEQFF	TRBV5-8	TRBJ2-1	NA	NA	15
TGTGCCAGCAGTGAACAGGGCCTACTCTACGAGCAGTACTTC	CASSEQGLLYEQYF	TRBV2	TRBJ2-7	NA	NA	14
TGTGCCACCAGCAGAGAGTCGGGGGATCAGCCCCAGCATTTT	CATSRESGDQPQHF	TRBV15	TRBJ1-5	NA	NA	14
TGTGCCAGCAGCTTGGGGAGCATTAGCAATCAGCCCCAGCATTTT	CASSLGSISNQPQHF	TRBV5-5	TRBJ1-5	NA	NA	15
TGTGCCAGCAGCCAAGTTCCGCAGGGGGCCTACGAGCAGTACTTC	CASSQVPQGAYEQYF	TRBV4-2	TRBJ2-7	once	TRBD1	15
TGCAGCGTTGCAAGCGCGAACACCGGGGAGCTGTTTTTT	CSVASANTGELFF	TRBV29-1	TRBJ2-2	NA	NA	13
TGCAGCGTTGAAAGTCGAGAGACCCAGTACTTC	CSVESRETQYF	TRBV29-1	TRBJ2-5	few	NA	11
TGTGCCAGCAGCTCAGTCGGAGGTAGTACCGGGGAGCTGTTTTTT	CASSSVGGSTGELFF	TRBV7-9	TRBJ2-2	many	NA	15
TGCAGCGTTGAAGAACAGGCGCTCTATGGCTACACCTTC	CSVEEQALYGYTF	TRBV29-1	TRBJ1-2	few	NA	13